Described below is a single TCR beta chain sequence and its context. Its target is not known. The CDR3 is made up of 16 amino acids. The V end was cut by 0 bases, the J end by 3 bases, with 12 bases between. The germline gives CDR1 SGHAT, CDR2 FQNNGV. Profiling relied on immunoSEQ multiplex PCR, and the TCRdb table lists in-frame clones only, not all of them. Of roughly 2 million clones listed, 90% to 95% are singletons. This entry is derived from a study of shared clonotypes between healthy human individuals. Notes on the study in general: Sampling involved blood alone; tissue repertoires likely differ.

The chain carries TRBV11-2 and TRBJ2-1, with D hard to call. This clonotype was sampled from a man aged 18 to 30 in good health. What was sequenced was naive CD4+ T cells sorted from blood. Documented subset: CD45RA+ positively selected. The CDR3 sequence is CASSLDGGVSYNEQFF. The DNA of the CDR3 is TGTGCCAGCAGCTTAGACGGTGGAGTAAGCTACAATGAGCAGTTCTTC.